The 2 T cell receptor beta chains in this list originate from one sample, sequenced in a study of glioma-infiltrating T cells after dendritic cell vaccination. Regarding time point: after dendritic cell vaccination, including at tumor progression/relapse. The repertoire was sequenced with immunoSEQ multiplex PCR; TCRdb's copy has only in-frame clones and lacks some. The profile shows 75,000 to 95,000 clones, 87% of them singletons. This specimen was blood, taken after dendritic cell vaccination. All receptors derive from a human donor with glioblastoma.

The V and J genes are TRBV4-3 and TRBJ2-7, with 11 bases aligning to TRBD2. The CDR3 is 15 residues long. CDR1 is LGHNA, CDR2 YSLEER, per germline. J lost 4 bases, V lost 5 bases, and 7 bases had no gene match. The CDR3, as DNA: TGCGCCAGCAGCAAAGCCGGGACTAGCGGTTACGAGCAGTACTTC. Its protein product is CASSKAGTSGYEQYF.

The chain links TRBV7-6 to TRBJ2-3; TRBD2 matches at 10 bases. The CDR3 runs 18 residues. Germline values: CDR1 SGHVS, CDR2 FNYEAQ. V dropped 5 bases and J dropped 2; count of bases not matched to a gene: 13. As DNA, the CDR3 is TGTGCCAGCAGCCCACGTCCAAGCGGGAGGGGATACACAGATACGCAGTATTTT. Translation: CASSPRPSGRGYTDTQYF.